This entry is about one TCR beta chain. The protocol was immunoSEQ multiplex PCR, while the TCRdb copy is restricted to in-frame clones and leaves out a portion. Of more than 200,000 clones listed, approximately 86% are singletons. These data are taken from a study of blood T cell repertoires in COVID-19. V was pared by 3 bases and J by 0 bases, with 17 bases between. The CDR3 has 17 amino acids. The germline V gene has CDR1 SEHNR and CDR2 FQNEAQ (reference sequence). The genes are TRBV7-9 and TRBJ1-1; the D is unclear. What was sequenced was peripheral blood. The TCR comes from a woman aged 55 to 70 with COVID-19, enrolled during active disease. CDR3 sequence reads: CASSFALRTAMNTEAFF. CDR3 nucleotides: TGTGCCAGCAGCTTTGCTCTGCGAACAGCAATGAACACTGAAGCTTTCTTT. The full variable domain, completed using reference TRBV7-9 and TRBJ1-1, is DTGVSQNPRHKITKRGQNVTFRCDPISEHNRLYWYRQTLGQGPEFLTYFQNEAQLEKSRLLSDRFSAERPKGSFSTLEIQRTEQGDSAMYLCASSFALRTAMNTEAFFGQGTRLTVV.